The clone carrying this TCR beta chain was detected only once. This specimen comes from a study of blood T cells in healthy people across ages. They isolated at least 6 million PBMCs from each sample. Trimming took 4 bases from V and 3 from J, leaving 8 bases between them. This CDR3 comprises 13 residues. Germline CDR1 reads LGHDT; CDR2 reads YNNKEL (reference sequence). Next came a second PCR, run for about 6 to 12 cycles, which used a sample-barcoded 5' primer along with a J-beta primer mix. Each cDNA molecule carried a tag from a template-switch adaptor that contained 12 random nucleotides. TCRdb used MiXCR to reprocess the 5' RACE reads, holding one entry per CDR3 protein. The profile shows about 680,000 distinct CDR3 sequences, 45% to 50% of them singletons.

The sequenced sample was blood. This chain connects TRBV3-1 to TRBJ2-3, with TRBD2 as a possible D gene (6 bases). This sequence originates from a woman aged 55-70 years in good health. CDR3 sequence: CASSPRETDTQYF. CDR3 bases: TGTGCCAGCAGCCCCCGGGAGACAGATACGCAGTATTTT.